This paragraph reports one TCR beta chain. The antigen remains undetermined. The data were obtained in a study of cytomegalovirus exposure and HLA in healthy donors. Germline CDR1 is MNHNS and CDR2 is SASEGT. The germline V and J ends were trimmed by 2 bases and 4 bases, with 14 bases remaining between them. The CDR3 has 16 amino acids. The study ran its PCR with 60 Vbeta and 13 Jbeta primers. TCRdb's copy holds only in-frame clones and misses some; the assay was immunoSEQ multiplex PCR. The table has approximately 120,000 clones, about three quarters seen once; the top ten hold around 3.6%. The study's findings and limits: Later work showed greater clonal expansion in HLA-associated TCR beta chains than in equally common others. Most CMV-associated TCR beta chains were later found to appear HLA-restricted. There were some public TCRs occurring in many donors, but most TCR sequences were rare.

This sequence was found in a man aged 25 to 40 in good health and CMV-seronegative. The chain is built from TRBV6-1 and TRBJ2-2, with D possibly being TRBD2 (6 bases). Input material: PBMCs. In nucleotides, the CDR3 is TGTGCCAGCAGTGAACGGAGCGGGCGGATCACCGGGGAGCTGTTTTTT. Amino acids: CASSERSGRITGELFF.